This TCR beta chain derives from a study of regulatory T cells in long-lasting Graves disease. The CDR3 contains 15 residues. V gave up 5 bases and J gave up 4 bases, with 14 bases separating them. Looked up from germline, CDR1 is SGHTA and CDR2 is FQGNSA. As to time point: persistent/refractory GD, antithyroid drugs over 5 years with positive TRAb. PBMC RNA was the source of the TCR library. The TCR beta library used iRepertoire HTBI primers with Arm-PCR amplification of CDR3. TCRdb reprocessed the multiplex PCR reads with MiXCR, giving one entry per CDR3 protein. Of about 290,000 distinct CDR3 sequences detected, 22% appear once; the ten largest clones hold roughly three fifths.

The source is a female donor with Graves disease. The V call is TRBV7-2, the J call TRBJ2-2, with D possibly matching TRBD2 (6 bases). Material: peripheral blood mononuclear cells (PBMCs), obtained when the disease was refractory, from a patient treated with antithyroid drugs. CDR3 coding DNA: TGTGCCAGCAGCGCCCGACTAGTCAGCACCGGGGAGCTGTTTTTT. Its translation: CASSARLVSTGELFF.